Listed below are T cell receptor beta chains from one sample, sequenced in a study of beta chain features in type 1 diabetes. Clones were read by immunoSEQ multiplex PCR, and TCRdb kept only the in-frame ones, dropping some. This sample carries 120,000 to 150,000 clones, roughly 50% of them seen once, and the ten largest clones take roughly 0.43%. The sample taken for sequencing was Tregs from blood. These receptors all come from a young man in good health. The CDR3 runs from the conserved cysteine through the conserved F or W. Each record gives: clone size, J gene, V gene, D gene, CDR3 protein, CDR3 DNA. D genes are given only for firm matches. The listing skips clone size in some rows; elsewhere it reads once, few, many or a size class.

abundance: -
j_gene: TRBJ1-3
v_gene: TRBV7-2
d_gene: TRBD1
CDR3aa: CASSSGGSGNTIYF
CDR3nt: TGTGCCAGCAGCTCAGGGGGCTCTGGAAACACCATATATTTT

abundance: -
j_gene: TRBJ1-2
v_gene: TRBV29-1
d_gene: -
CDR3aa: CSVDGLDAGASYGYTF
CDR3nt: TGCAGCGTTGATGGGCTCGACGCAGGGGCCTCTTATGGCTACACCTTC

abundance: -
j_gene: TRBJ1-5
v_gene: TRBV7-4
d_gene: TRBD1
CDR3aa: CASSPFLQGRRSNQPQHF
CDR3nt: TGTGCCAGCAGCCCGTTCCTACAGGGGAGAAGAAGCAATCAGCCCCAGCATTTT

abundance: -
j_gene: TRBJ1-4
v_gene: TRBV2
d_gene: -
CDR3aa: CASSFGSGGKLFF
CDR3nt: TGTGCCAGCAGTTTCGGGTCTGGCGGAAAACTGTTTTTT

abundance: -
j_gene: TRBJ1-2
v_gene: TRBV6-6
d_gene: -
CDR3aa: CASSIREDYGYTF
CDR3nt: TGTGCCAGCAGTATACGTGAGGACTATGGCTACACCTTC

abundance: few
j_gene: TRBJ2-3
v_gene: TRBV28
d_gene: TRBD1
CDR3aa: CASSLSTGTGAGDTQYF
CDR3nt: TGTGCCAGCAGTTTATCGACCGGGACAGGGGCCGGAGATACGCAGTATTTT

abundance: -
j_gene: TRBJ2-5
v_gene: TRBV7-2
d_gene: TRBD1
CDR3aa: CASSKGQGAGETQYF
CDR3nt: TGTGCCAGCAGCAAGGGACAGGGGGCCGGGGAGACCCAGTACTTC

abundance: -
j_gene: TRBJ2-5
v_gene: TRBV28
d_gene: -
CDR3aa: CASSGRGKTQYF
CDR3nt: TGTGCCAGCAGTGGCAGGGGAAAGACCCAGTACTTC

abundance: -
j_gene: TRBJ2-7
v_gene: TRBV7-2
d_gene: TRBD1
CDR3aa: CASSLTPYRGREQYF
CDR3nt: TGTGCCAGCAGCTTAACTCCCTACAGGGGGCGCGAGCAGTACTTC

abundance: -
j_gene: TRBJ1-6
v_gene: TRBV4-3
d_gene: TRBD1
CDR3aa: CASSVDRVSPLHF
CDR3nt: TGCGCCAGCAGCGTAGACAGGGTTTCACCCCTCCACTTT

abundance: -
j_gene: TRBJ2-1
v_gene: TRBV4-1
d_gene: TRBD2
CDR3aa: CASSLSGTSGNNEQFF
CDR3nt: TGCGCCAGCAGTCTTTCGGGGACTAGCGGAAACAATGAGCAGTTCTTC

abundance: -
j_gene: TRBJ1-3
v_gene: TRBV6-1
d_gene: -
CDR3aa: CASRTGFRTGNTIYF
CDR3nt: TGTGCCAGCAGAACAGGGTTTCGGACTGGAAACACCATATATTTT

abundance: once
j_gene: TRBJ1-1
v_gene: TRBV7-9
d_gene: -
CDR3aa: CASSEQGANTEAFF
CDR3nt: TGTGCCAGCAGCGAACAGGGCGCTAACACTGAAGCTTTCTTT

abundance: once
j_gene: TRBJ2-7
v_gene: TRBV30
d_gene: TRBD2
CDR3aa: CAWSRELAGDREQYF
CDR3nt: TGTGCCTGGAGTAGGGAACTAGCGGGAGATCGCGAGCAGTACTTC

abundance: -
j_gene: TRBJ2-6
v_gene: TRBV10-3
d_gene: -
CDR3aa: CAISESRGMGSSGANVLTF
CDR3nt: TGTGCCATCAGTGAGTCTCGGGGGATGGGGTCTTCTGGGGCCAACGTCCTGACTTTC

abundance: -
j_gene: TRBJ1-1
v_gene: TRBV29-1
d_gene: TRBD1
CDR3aa: CSVAPLQGVGTEAFF
CDR3nt: TGCAGCGTTGCCCCCTTACAGGGGGTAGGTACTGAAGCTTTCTTT

abundance: -
j_gene: TRBJ2-7
v_gene: TRBV12-5
d_gene: TRBD2
CDR3aa: CASGLVRQGGFHEQYF
CDR3nt: TGTGCTAGTGGTTTGGTACGTCAGGGAGGGTTCCACGAGCAGTACTTC

abundance: -
j_gene: TRBJ2-3
v_gene: TRBV28
d_gene: -
CDR3aa: CASSLWGRNEDTQYF
CDR3nt: TGTGCCAGCAGTTTATGGGGGAGAAATGAGGATACGCAGTATTTT

abundance: -
j_gene: TRBJ1-5
v_gene: TRBV29-1
d_gene: -
CDR3aa: CSVGTALNQPQHF
CDR3nt: TGCAGCGTTGGGACAGCCCTCAATCAGCCCCAGCATTTT

abundance: -
j_gene: TRBJ2-5
v_gene: TRBV15
d_gene: TRBD2
CDR3aa: CATTKRGMLGETQYF
CDR3nt: TGTGCCACCACAAAGCGGGGGATGCTTGGAGAGACCCAGTACTTC

abundance: -
j_gene: TRBJ1-5
v_gene: TRBV19
d_gene: -
CDR3aa: CASSIMSGVRNQPQHF
CDR3nt: TGTGCCAGTAGTATCATGTCCGGGGTCAGAAATCAACCCCAGCATTTT

abundance: few
j_gene: TRBJ2-1
v_gene: TRBV19
d_gene: -
CDR3aa: CASSIAPTFLKQFF
CDR3nt: TGTGCCAGTAGTATTGCACCTACCTTCTTAAAGCAGTTCTTC

abundance: -
j_gene: TRBJ2-2
v_gene: TRBV29-1
d_gene: -
CDR3aa: CSVAKTSTGELFF
CDR3nt: TGCAGCGTTGCCAAAACGAGTACCGGGGAGCTGTTTTTT

abundance: -
j_gene: TRBJ1-1
v_gene: TRBV10-3
d_gene: TRBD1
CDR3aa: CAIRETGGYTEAFF
CDR3nt: TGTGCCATCAGGGAGACAGGGGGGTACACTGAAGCTTTCTTT

abundance: once
j_gene: TRBJ2-7
v_gene: TRBV4-1
d_gene: TRBD2
CDR3aa: CASSQDLLAGGREQYF
CDR3nt: TGCGCCAGCAGCCAAGATCTTCTAGCGGGGGGGAGGGAGCAGTACTTC

abundance: -
j_gene: TRBJ1-1
v_gene: TRBV10-3
d_gene: -
CDR3aa: CAIKSDSPEAFF
CDR3nt: TGTGCCATCAAATCGGACAGCCCCGAAGCTTTCTTT